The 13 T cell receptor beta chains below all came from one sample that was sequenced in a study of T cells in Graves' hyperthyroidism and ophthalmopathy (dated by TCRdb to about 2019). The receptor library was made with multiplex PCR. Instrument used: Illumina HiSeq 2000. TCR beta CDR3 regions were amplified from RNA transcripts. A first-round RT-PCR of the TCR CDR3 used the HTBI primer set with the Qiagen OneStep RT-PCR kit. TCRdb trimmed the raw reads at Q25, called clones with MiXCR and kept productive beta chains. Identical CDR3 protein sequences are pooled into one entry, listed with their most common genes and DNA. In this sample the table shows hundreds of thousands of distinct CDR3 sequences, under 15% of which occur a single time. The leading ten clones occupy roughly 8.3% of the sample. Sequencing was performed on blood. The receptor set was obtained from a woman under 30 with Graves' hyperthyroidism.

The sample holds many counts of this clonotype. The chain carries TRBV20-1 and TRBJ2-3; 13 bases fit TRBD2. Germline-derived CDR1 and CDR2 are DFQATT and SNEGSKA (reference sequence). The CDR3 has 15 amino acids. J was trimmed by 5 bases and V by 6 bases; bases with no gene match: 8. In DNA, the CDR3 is TGCAGTGCAGAACTAGCGGGGGGGCCTAGAGATACGCAGTATTTT. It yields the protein CSAELAGGPRDTQYF.

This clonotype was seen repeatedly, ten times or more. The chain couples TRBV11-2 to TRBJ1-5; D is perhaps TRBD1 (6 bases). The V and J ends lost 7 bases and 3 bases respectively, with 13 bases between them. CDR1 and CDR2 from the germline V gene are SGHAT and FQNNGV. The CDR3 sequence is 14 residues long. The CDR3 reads CASIGQIFNQPQHF. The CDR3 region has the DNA TGTGCCAGCATAGGACAGATCTTCAATCAGCCCCAGCATTTT.

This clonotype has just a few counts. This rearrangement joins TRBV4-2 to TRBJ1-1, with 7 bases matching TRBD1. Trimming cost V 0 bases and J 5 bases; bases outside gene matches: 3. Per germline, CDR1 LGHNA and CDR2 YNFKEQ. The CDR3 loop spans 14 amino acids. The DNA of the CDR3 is TGTGCCAGCAGCCAAGAATTACAGGGGACTGAAGCTTTCTTT. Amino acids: CASSQELQGTEAFF.

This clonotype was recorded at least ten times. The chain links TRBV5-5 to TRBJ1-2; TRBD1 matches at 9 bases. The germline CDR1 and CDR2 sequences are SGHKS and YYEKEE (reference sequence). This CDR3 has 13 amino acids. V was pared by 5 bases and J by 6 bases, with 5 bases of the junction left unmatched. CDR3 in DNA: TGTGCCAGCAGGCCTGGACAGGGGAATGGCTACACCTTC. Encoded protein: CASRPGQGNGYTF.

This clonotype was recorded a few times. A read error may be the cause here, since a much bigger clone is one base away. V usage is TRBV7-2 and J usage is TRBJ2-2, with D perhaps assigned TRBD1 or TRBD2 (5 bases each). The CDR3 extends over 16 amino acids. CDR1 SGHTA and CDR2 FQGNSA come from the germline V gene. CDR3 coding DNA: TGTGCCAGCAGCCCAAACAGGCTGCTCGACACCGGGGAGCTGCTTTTT. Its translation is CASSPNRLLDTGELLF. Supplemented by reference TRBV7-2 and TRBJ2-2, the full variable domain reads GAGVSQSPSNKVTEKGKDVELRCDPISGHTALYWYRQSLGQGLEFLIYFQGNSAPDKSGLPSDRFSAERTGGSVSTLTIQRTQQEDSAVYLCASSPNRLLDTGELLFGEGSRLTVL.

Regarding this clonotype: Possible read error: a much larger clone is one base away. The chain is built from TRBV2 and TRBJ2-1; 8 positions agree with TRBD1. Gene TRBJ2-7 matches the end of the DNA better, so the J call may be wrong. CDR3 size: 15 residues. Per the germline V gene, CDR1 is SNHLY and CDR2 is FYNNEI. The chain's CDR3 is CASSPDRGTVNEQYF. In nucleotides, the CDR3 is TGTGCCAGCAGCCCCGACAGGGGAACGGTCAATGAGCAGTACTTC.

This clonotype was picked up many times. DNA for the CDR3: TGTGCCAGCAGTGAAAGTTCATACGCAGGGGGCAACATCCTTTCGCGAAACACCATATATTTT. This codes for CASSESSYAGGNILSRNTIYF. The chain is built from TRBV6-1 and TRBJ1-3, with TRBD1 matching 8 bases. This CDR3 has 21 residues. Per the germline V gene, CDR1 is MNHNS and CDR2 is SASEGT. Trimming at V came to 2 bases and at J to 5 bases, leaving 23 bases not matched to a gene.

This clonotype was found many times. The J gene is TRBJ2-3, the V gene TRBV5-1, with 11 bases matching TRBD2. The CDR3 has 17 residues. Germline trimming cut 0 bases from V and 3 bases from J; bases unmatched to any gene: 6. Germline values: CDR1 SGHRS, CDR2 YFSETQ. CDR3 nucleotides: TGCGCCAGCAGCTTGGGGCTAGCGGGGGGCGTGACAGATACGCAGTATTTT. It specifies CASSLGLAGGVTDTQYF.

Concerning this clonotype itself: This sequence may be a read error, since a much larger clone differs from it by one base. Here the CDR3 DNA reads TGTGCCAGCGGTTTAGACGCGGGGGGCAATGAGCAGTTCTTC. This translates into CASGLDAGGNEQFF. This chain uses TRBV12-3 or TRBV12-4 with TRBJ2-1; TRBD2 aligns across 8 bases. The CDR3 is 14 residues long.

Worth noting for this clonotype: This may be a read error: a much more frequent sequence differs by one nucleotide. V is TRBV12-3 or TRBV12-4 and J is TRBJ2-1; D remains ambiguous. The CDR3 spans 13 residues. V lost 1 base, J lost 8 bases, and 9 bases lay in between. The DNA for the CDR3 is TGTGCCAGCAGTTTAGTGGACGTCGATGAGCAGTTCTTC. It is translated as CASSLVDVDEQFF.

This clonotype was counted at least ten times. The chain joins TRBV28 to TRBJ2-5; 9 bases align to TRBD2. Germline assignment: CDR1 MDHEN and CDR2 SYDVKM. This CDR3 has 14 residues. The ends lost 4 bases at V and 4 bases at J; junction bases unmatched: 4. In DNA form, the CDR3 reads TGTGCCAGCAGTTCCTCGACTAGCGGAGAGACCCAGTACTTC. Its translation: CASSSSTSGETQYF.

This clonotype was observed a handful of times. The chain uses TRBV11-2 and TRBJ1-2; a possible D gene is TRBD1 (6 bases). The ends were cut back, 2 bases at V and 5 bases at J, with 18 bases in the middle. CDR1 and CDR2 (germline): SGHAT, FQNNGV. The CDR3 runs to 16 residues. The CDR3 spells CASSLSTSPGAYGYTF. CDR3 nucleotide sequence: TGTGCCAGCAGCTTATCAACCTCGCCGGGGGCGTATGGCTACACCTTC.

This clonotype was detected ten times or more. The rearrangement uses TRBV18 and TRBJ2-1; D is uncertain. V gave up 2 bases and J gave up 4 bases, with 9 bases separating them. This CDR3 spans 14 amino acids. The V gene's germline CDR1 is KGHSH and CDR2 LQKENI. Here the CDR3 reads CASSPKTLYNEQFF. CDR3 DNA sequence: TGTGCCAGCTCACCAAAGACATTGTACAATGAGCAGTTCTTC.